The present TCR beta chain was sequenced within a study of a mutant IDH1 vaccine in newly diagnosed glioma. Overall study context: Beginning 4-6 weeks after radiotherapy alone, or with temozolomide cycles, vaccination took place. Previous care, which was radiotherapy, temozolomide, or both, most often involved both.

Comments on this clone: No antigen is known for it.

Time point of the sample: week 35, safety follow-up. Topical imiquimod was applied with each vaccine dose, which held 300 ug of mutant IDH1 20-mer peptide. Each patient was administered eight vaccinations, scheduled in weeks 1, 3, 5, 7, 11, 15, 19 and 23. CDR1 is SGDLS and CDR2 is YYNGEE in the germline V gene. V was shortened by 3 bases and J by 3 bases, with 9 bases between the two germline ends. The CDR3 length is 13 residues. This table comes from immunoSEQ multiplex PCR, and its TCRdb copy is limited to in-frame clones, with some not included. The data contain around 60,000 clones, roughly four fifths of them singletons.

Material: PBMCs, obtained from a glioma patient whose treatment included an IDH1 peptide vaccine. The TCR originated in a man aged 40-55 years with glioma. This chain links TRBV9 with TRBJ1-1; tentatively, D is TRBD1 (6 bases). The CDR3: CASSDGGYTEAFF. As DNA, the CDR3 is TGTGCCAGCAGCGACGGGGGCTACACTGAAGCTTTCTTT.